This T cell receptor (beta chain) was sequenced for a study of blood T cell repertoires in COVID-19. TCRdb's copy holds only in-frame clones and misses some; the assay was immunoSEQ multiplex PCR. Of 200,000 to 250,000 clones in the sample, approximately 78% were seen once. This clone was counted between two and nine times. This CDR3 has 16 residues. CDR1 is SNHLY and CDR2 is FYNNEI in the germline V gene. Trimming pared 6 bases from V and 4 bases from J, leaving 21 bases between. The TCR comes from a woman in her sixties or seventies with COVID-19, enrolled during active disease. The specimen sequenced was peripheral blood. The V gene is TRBV2, the J gene TRBJ1-2; D is perhaps TRBD1 (5 bases). DNA for the CDR3: TGTGCCAGCAGAGACTCCAAAGGGGCGCATGGCTATGGCTACACCTTC. Translated, it gives CASRDSKGAHGYGYTF.